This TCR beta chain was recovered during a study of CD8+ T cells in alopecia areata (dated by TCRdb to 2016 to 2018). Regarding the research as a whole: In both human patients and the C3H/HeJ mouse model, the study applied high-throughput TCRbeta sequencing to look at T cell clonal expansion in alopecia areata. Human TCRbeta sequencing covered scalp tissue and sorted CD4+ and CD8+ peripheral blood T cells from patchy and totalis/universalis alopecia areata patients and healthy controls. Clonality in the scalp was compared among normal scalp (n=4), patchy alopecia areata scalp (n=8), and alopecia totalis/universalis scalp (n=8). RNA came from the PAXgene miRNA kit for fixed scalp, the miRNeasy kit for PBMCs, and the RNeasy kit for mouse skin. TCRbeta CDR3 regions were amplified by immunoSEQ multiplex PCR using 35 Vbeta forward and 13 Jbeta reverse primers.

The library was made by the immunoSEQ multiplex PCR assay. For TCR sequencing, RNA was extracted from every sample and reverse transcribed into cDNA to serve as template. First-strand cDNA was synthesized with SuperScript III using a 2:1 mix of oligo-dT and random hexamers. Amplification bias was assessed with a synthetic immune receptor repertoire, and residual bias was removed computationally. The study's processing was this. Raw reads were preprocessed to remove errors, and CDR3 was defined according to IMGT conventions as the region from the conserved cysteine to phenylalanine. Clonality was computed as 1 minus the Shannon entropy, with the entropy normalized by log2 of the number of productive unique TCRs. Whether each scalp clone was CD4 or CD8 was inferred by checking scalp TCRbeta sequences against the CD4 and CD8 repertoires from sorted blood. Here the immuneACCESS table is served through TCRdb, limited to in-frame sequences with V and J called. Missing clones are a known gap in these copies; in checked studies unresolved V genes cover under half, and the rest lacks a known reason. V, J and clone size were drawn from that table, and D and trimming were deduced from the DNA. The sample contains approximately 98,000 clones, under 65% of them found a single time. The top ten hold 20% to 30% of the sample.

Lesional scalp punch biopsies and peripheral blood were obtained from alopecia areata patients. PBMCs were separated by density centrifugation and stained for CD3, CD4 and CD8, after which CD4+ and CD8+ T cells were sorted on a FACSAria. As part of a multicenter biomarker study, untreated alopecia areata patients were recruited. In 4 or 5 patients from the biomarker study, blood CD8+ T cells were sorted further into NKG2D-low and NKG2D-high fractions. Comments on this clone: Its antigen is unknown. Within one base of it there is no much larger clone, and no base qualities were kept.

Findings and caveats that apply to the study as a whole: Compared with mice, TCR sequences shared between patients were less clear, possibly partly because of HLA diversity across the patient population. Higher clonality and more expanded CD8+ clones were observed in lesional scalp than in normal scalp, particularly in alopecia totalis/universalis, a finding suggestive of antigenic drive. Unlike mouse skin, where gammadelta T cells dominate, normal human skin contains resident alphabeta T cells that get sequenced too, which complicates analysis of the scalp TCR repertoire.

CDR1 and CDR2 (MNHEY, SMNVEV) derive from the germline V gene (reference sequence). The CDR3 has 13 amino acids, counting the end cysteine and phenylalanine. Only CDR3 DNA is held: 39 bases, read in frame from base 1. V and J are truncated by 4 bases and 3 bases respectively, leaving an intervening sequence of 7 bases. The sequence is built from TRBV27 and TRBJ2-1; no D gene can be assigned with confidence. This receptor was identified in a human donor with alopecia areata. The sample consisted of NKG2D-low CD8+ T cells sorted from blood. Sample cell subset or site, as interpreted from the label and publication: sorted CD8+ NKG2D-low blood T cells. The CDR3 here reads CASSWAVYNEQFF. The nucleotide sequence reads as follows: TGTGCCAGCAGTTGGGCTGTCTACAATGAGCAGTTCTTC.